The rows below give T cell receptor beta chains drawn from one sample of a study of neurological immune-mediated disorders. TCRdb re-called the 5' RACE reads through MiXCR, storing one row per CDR3 protein. The sample lists some 27,000 distinct CDR3 sequences; under 25% were seen once. Sequenced material: CD4+ T cells from blood. The origin of the receptors is a man between 50 and 59 years old with HTLV-1-associated myelopathy (HAM/TSP). The CDR3 runs from the conserved cysteine through the conserved F or W. A D gene is named only where the DNA matches it firmly. Clone size, where shown, is once, few, many, or a class for clones that have expanded.

v_gene: TRBV7-2; j_gene: TRBJ2-7; len: 14; d_gene: -; abundance: many; CDR3aa: CASSAQTGNYEQYF
v_gene: TRBV5-1; j_gene: TRBJ2-2; len: 13; d_gene: -; abundance: -; CDR3aa: CASTPNNTGELFF
v_gene: TRBV7-6; j_gene: TRBJ2-1; len: 17; d_gene: -; abundance: many; CDR3aa: CASSPPGEGGRWGEQFF
v_gene: TRBV7-9; j_gene: TRBJ1-1; len: 13; d_gene: -; abundance: many; CDR3aa: CASSSGAQGKAFF
v_gene: TRBV5-1; j_gene: TRBJ2-1; len: 15; d_gene: TRBD1; abundance: -; CDR3aa: CASSGGQGAGDEQFF
v_gene: TRBV15; j_gene: TRBJ2-3; len: 18; d_gene: TRBD2; abundance: many; CDR3aa: CATSRPTASGGGRDTQYF
v_gene: TRBV12-3/TRBV12-4; j_gene: TRBJ2-2; len: 14; d_gene: -; abundance: many; CDR3aa: CASSRYANTGELFF
v_gene: TRBV7-9; j_gene: TRBJ2-7; len: 16; d_gene: TRBD1; abundance: many; CDR3aa: CASSPYAGTGSLGQYF
v_gene: TRBV5-5; j_gene: TRBJ2-1; len: 17; d_gene: TRBD1; abundance: -; CDR3aa: CASSRQTGFSSYNEQFF
v_gene: TRBV10-3; j_gene: TRBJ2-7; len: 19; d_gene: TRBD2; abundance: many; CDR3aa: CAISEPTLSASGSTYEQYF
v_gene: TRBV5-8; j_gene: TRBJ2-1; len: 17; d_gene: TRBD2; abundance: medium-sized; CDR3aa: CASSHLGSTSGGYEQFF
v_gene: TRBV6-5; j_gene: TRBJ1-1; len: 14; d_gene: -; abundance: -; CDR3aa: CASSYSSQNTEAFF
v_gene: TRBV14; j_gene: TRBJ2-2; len: 13; d_gene: -; abundance: many; CDR3aa: CASSQGVTGELFF
v_gene: TRBV27; j_gene: TRBJ2-1; len: 16; d_gene: -; abundance: few; CDR3aa: CASSVLQGTGNNEQFF
v_gene: TRBV27; j_gene: TRBJ1-2; len: 15; d_gene: -; abundance: many; CDR3aa: CASRRKQEANYGYTF
v_gene: TRBV6-5; j_gene: TRBJ1-1; len: 16; d_gene: -; abundance: medium-sized; CDR3aa: CASSYRGGGFNTEAFF
v_gene: TRBV7-9; j_gene: TRBJ2-3; len: 16; d_gene: -; abundance: many; CDR3aa: CASSLGGLRSTDTQYF
v_gene: TRBV10-2; j_gene: TRBJ2-7; len: 14; d_gene: -; abundance: many; CDR3aa: CASSFQGGTYEQYF
v_gene: TRBV6-6; j_gene: TRBJ1-1; len: 15; d_gene: TRBD1; abundance: -; CDR3aa: CASSYAGQKNTEAFF
v_gene: TRBV5-1; j_gene: TRBJ2-7; len: 15; d_gene: -; abundance: many; CDR3aa: CASSPMRTVSDEQYF
v_gene: TRBV29-1; j_gene: TRBJ2-3; len: 14; d_gene: -; abundance: many; CDR3aa: CSVLWQRSTDTQYF
v_gene: TRBV5-1; j_gene: TRBJ2-1; len: 16; d_gene: -; abundance: many; CDR3aa: CASSLDRGSSYNEQFF
v_gene: TRBV7-2; j_gene: TRBJ2-3; len: 12; d_gene: -; abundance: many; CDR3aa: CASSFSGDTQYF
v_gene: TRBV9; j_gene: TRBJ2-3; len: 16; d_gene: -; abundance: many; CDR3aa: CASSPRQATSTDTQYF
v_gene: TRBV5-1; j_gene: TRBJ2-7; len: 13; d_gene: -; abundance: once; CDR3aa: CASSADISYEQYF
v_gene: TRBV6-2/TRBV6-3; j_gene: TRBJ2-1; len: 18; d_gene: TRBD2; abundance: -; CDR3aa: CASSSPKTLAGGYNEQFF
v_gene: TRBV10-3; j_gene: TRBJ2-6; len: 18; d_gene: -; abundance: -; CDR3aa: CAISEAVQGRAGANVLTF
v_gene: TRBV3-1; j_gene: TRBJ2-3; len: 16; d_gene: TRBD2; abundance: -; CDR3aa: CASSPGLAAVTDTQYF
v_gene: TRBV5-5; j_gene: TRBJ1-1; len: 18; d_gene: -; abundance: many; CDR3aa: CASSFRRQGGSLNTEAFF
v_gene: TRBV20-1; j_gene: TRBJ2-3; len: 14; d_gene: TRBD2; abundance: -; CDR3aa: CGPRTSGNTDTQYF
v_gene: TRBV7-2; j_gene: TRBJ2-3; len: 15; d_gene: -; abundance: many; CDR3aa: CASSFVRGRTDTQYF
v_gene: TRBV4-1; j_gene: TRBJ2-5; len: 18; d_gene: TRBD2; abundance: many; CDR3aa: CASSQDPGLAGGRETQYF
v_gene: TRBV9; j_gene: TRBJ2-4; len: 14; d_gene: -; abundance: many; CDR3aa: CASSGPGVKNIQYF
v_gene: TRBV20-1; j_gene: TRBJ2-1; len: 15; d_gene: TRBD2; abundance: many; CDR3aa: CSARPPSGVYNEQFF
v_gene: TRBV20-1; j_gene: TRBJ1-6; len: 16; d_gene: TRBD1; abundance: -; CDR3aa: CSARWTGGSYNSPLHF
v_gene: TRBV5-5; j_gene: TRBJ2-1; len: 13; d_gene: -; abundance: -; CDR3aa: CASSHPHDNEQFF
v_gene: TRBV7-2; j_gene: TRBJ1-2; len: 14; d_gene: TRBD1; abundance: -; CDR3aa: CASSLADRVYGYTF
v_gene: TRBV20-1; j_gene: TRBJ2-7; len: 14; d_gene: TRBD1; abundance: many; CDR3aa: CSAPNRDRGLEQYF
v_gene: TRBV7-3; j_gene: TRBJ1-6; len: 14; d_gene: TRBD1; abundance: many; CDR3aa: CASRGEGADSPLHF
v_gene: TRBV10-2; j_gene: TRBJ2-3; len: 14; d_gene: TRBD2; abundance: many; CDR3aa: CASSLAGVGDTQYF
v_gene: TRBV27; j_gene: TRBJ2-7; len: 15; d_gene: -; abundance: few; CDR3aa: CASSSQTEDPYEQYF
v_gene: TRBV5-1; j_gene: TRBJ2-3; len: 15; d_gene: TRBD1; abundance: many; CDR3aa: CASRDPGQLTDTQYF
v_gene: TRBV29-1; j_gene: TRBJ2-2; len: 12; d_gene: -; abundance: many; CDR3aa: CSGGRGTGELFF
v_gene: TRBV20-1; j_gene: TRBJ2-2; len: 16; d_gene: TRBD2; abundance: many; CDR3aa: CSARLAGGQGTGELFF
v_gene: TRBV20-1; j_gene: TRBJ2-3; len: 11; d_gene: -; abundance: -; CDR3aa: CSVPKPDTQYF
v_gene: TRBV7-9; j_gene: TRBJ2-5; len: 19; d_gene: TRBD2; abundance: many; CDR3aa: CASSSAGTSGRAIQETQYF
v_gene: TRBV20-1; j_gene: TRBJ1-2; len: 12; d_gene: -; abundance: many; CDR3aa: CSAPEANYGYTF
v_gene: TRBV4-1; j_gene: TRBJ1-2; len: 14; d_gene: -; abundance: many; CDR3aa: CASSQGTRNYGYTF
v_gene: TRBV5-5; j_gene: TRBJ2-5; len: 16; d_gene: TRBD1; abundance: many; CDR3aa: CASSPRTGGNQETQYF
v_gene: TRBV6-6; j_gene: TRBJ2-7; len: 15; d_gene: -; abundance: -; CDR3aa: CASSYSGRDNYEQYF
v_gene: TRBV3-1; j_gene: TRBJ1-6; len: 15; d_gene: TRBD1; abundance: many; CDR3aa: CASSPRGRGNSPLHF
v_gene: TRBV20-1; j_gene: TRBJ1-5; len: 12; d_gene: -; abundance: -; CDR3aa: CSAGLGNQPQHF
v_gene: TRBV18; j_gene: TRBJ2-7; len: 13; d_gene: TRBD1; abundance: -; CDR3aa: CASSPDRPGEQYF
v_gene: TRBV19; j_gene: TRBJ1-4; len: 14; d_gene: -; abundance: -; CDR3aa: CASIQVGDSEKLFF